The next 21 T cell receptor beta chains were all read from a single sample in a study of CD8+ T cells in alopecia areata. Reverse transcription of extracted RNA yielded cDNA, which provided the sequencing template. TCRdb keeps only in-frame clones here, not all; method: immunoSEQ multiplex PCR. The data show 200,000 to 250,000 clones, with 50% to 70% seen just once and about 1.4% held by the top ten. The treatment denotes: oral pan-JAK inhibitor, 5-10 mg twice daily. The source material was CD4+ T cells sorted from blood, sampled at week 4, from a patient treated with tofacitinib. Every receptor here comes from a human donor with alopecia areata.

The gene calls are TRBV19 and TRBJ1-6, with D unresolved. The CDR3 loop spans 12 amino acids. Trimming removed 7 bases from V and 5 bases from J, with 6 bases in between. The germline V gene encodes CDR1 LNHDA and CDR2 SQIVND (reference sequence). CDR3 DNA sequence: TGTGCCAGTACGGGTAATAATTCACCCCTCCACTTT. It yields the protein CASTGNNSPLHF.

The chain employs TRBV28 and TRBJ2-7, with 7 bases fitting TRBD1. J gave up 4 bases and V 4 bases, and 7 bases lay outside the gene matches. The CDR3 is made up of 14 amino acids. Germline V gene lookup returns CDR1 MDHEN and CDR2 SYDVKM. In nucleotides, the CDR3 is TGTGCCAGCAGTTCGACAGGGTTTGAGTACGAGCAGTACTTC. It translates to CASSSTGFEYEQYF.

This clone was observed a few times. V is TRBV27 and J is TRBJ2-1; the D gene is possibly TRBD1 (5 bases). This CDR3 comprises 13 residues. Germline V gene sequence: CDR1 MNHEY, CDR2 SMNVEV (reference sequence). V was clipped by 5 bases and J by 6 bases, with 11 bases between them. This CDR3 reads CASSARQLNEQFF. DNA for the CDR3: TGTGCCAGCAGTGCTAGACAGCTCAATGAGCAGTTCTTC.

This rearrangement joins TRBV6-5 to TRBJ2-7; 8 bases agree with TRBD1. The CDR3 runs 15 residues. The V gene end was trimmed by 3 bases and the J gene end by 6 bases; junction bases not matched to a gene: 10. Looked up from germline, CDR1 is MNHEY and CDR2 is SVGAGI. CDR3: CASSYVPRGLGEQYF. CDR3 DNA: TGTGCCAGCAGTTATGTGCCCAGGGGGCTGGGCGAGCAGTACTTC.

The chain links TRBV7-2 to TRBJ2-1; 7 bases line up with TRBD1. Germline CDR1 and CDR2: SGHTA and FQGNSA. The CDR3 is 17 amino acids. Trimming took 4 bases from V and 2 from J; bases not matched to a gene: 11. CDR3 protein: CASSSLGQSLAYNEQFF. The CDR3 nucleotides read TGTGCCAGCAGCTCTCTGGGACAGAGTCTGGCCTACAATGAGCAGTTCTTC.

This clone turned up a few times. The rearrangement links TRBV4-3 to TRBJ2-1; 8 bases are shared with TRBD2. The V and J ends lost 2 bases and 0 bases, in that order; junction bases with no gene match: 6. Per germline, CDR1 LGHNA and CDR2 YSLEER. The CDR3 is made up of 17 amino acids. The CDR3 reads CASSQISGGGSYNEQFF. The CDR3 nucleotides read TGCGCCAGCAGCCAAATCTCGGGGGGGGGCTCCTACAATGAGCAGTTCTTC.

V gene TRBV29-1 combines with J gene TRBJ2-4; TRBD2 aligns across 14 bases. From germline, CDR1 is SQVTM and CDR2 ANQGSEA. V trimming: 4 bases; J trimming: 0 bases; junction bases outside the gene matches: 2. The CDR3 is 16 amino acids. The DNA of the CDR3 is TGCAGCGTTGGACTAGCGGGGGGGCTAGCCAAAAACATTCAGTACTTC. Protein product: CSVGLAGGLAKNIQYF.

V is TRBV27 and J is TRBJ1-6; D gene ambiguous. V was clipped by 5 bases and J by 14 bases, with 13 bases between them. Germline CDR1 is MNHEY and CDR2 is SMNVEV (reference sequence). This CDR3 has 12 amino acids. CDR3 protein: CASSPASGSLHF. Written as DNA, the CDR3 is TGTGCCAGCAGTCCCGCATCCGGATCCCTCCACTTT.

V gene TRBV4-3 combines with J gene TRBJ2-7; 7 bases are shared with TRBD2. V was pared by 0 bases and J by 6 bases, with 8 bases of the junction left unmatched. The CDR3 has 15 residues. Germline CDR1 LGHNA, CDR2 YSLEER. This CDR3 is CASSQDGEGQSEQYF. The DNA for the CDR3 is TGCGCCAGCAGCCAAGACGGGGAGGGTCAGTCCGAGCAGTACTTC.

The rearrangement links TRBV29-1 to TRBJ1-2; a weak D match, TRBD1 (5 bases). The CDR3 runs to 10 residues. Between the trimmed V and J ends, which lost 7 bases and 4 bases, there was a span of 7 bases. Germline-derived CDR1 and CDR2 are SQVTM and ANQGSEA. The DNA of the CDR3 is TGCAGCGCCGACAGCTATGGCTACACCTTC. It yields the protein CSADSYGYTF. Together with reference TRBV29-1 and TRBJ1-2, the CDR3 gives the full variable domain: SAVISQKPSRDICQRGTSLTIQCQVDSQVTMMFWYRQQPGQSLTLIATANQGSEATYESGFVIDKFPISRPNLTFSTLTVSNMSPEDSSIYLCSADSYGYTFGSGTRLTVV.

The chain combines TRBV29-1 with TRBJ1-1; 7 bases agree with TRBD1. This CDR3 spans 13 amino acids. The trim removed 7 bases at V and 2 bases at J, leaving 7 bases unmatched. Germline V gives CDR1 SQVTM, CDR2 ANQGSEA. The chain's CDR3 is CSGRGTANTEAFF. In DNA form, the CDR3 reads TGCAGCGGACGAGGGACAGCCAACACTGAAGCTTTCTTT.

This clone was counted between two and nine times. The chain uses TRBV4-3 and TRBJ2-4; TRBD1 matches 7 bases. V trimming: 3 bases; J trimming: 7 bases; junction bases outside the gene matches: 3. The germline CDR1 and CDR2 sequences are LGHNA and YSLEER. The CDR3 sequence is 13 residues long. CDR3 protein: CASSQTQGNIQYF. The CDR3, as DNA: TGCGCCAGCAGCCAGACACAGGGGAACATTCAGTACTTC.

V is TRBV2 and J is TRBJ2-3; D uncertain. Germline V CDR1 and CDR2: SNHLY, FYNNEI. Trimming removed 8 bases at V and 2 bases at J, with 8 bases between. The CDR3 consists of 12 residues. The CDR3 nucleotides read TGTGCCAGCCGACCCAACACAGATACGCAGTATTTT. It is translated as CASRPNTDTQYF.

This CDR3 reads CAWSEYRHHEQYF. In DNA, the CDR3 is TGTGCCTGGAGTGAGTACCGACACCACGAGCAGTACTTC. This sequence joins TRBV30 and TRBJ2-7, with D unresolved. This CDR3 is built from 13 residues. The V gene's germline CDR1 is GTSNPN and CDR2 SVGIG (reference sequence). The V and J ends lost 1 base and 5 bases respectively, with 12 bases between them.

This chain connects TRBV29-1 to TRBJ2-7, with TRBD2 matching over 7 bases. The germline gives CDR1 SQVTM, CDR2 ANQGSEA. V trimming: 5 bases; J trimming: 5 bases; junction bases outside the gene matches: 6. CDR3 length: 12 amino acids. CDR3 nucleotide sequence: TGCAGCGTTCGTCCAGCGGGACACGAGCAGTACTTC. As protein: CSVRPAGHEQYF.

This chain connects TRBV29-1 to TRBJ1-1, with TRBD1 identical over 8 bases. The CDR3 length is 13 residues. Germline V gene data show CDR1 as SQVTM and CDR2 as ANQGSEA. Germline trimming cut 6 bases from V and 2 bases from J; bases unmatched to any gene: 5. The chain's CDR3 is CSVRQGSNTEAFF. CDR3 nucleotides: TGCAGCGTAAGACAGGGGAGTAACACTGAAGCTTTCTTT.

The rearrangement uses TRBV30 and TRBJ1-1; TRBD1 is a possible D gene (6 bases). V dropped 4 bases and J dropped 7 bases, with 13 bases sitting between them. CDR3 size: 12 residues. Germline V gene data show CDR1 as GTSNPN and CDR2 as SVGIG (reference sequence). CDR3 nucleotide sequence: TGTGCCTGGATAGGGGGGCCGTATGAAGCTTTCTTT. Its translation: CAWIGGPYEAFF.

The CDR3 DNA is TGTGCCAGCAGCCCCTCAGGACAGGGGGCTTACGAGCAGTACTTC. It is translated as CASSPSGQGAYEQYF. The chain combines TRBV7-2 with TRBJ2-7, with 11 bases lining up with TRBD1. CDR3 length equals 15 residues. Germline values: CDR1 SGHTA, CDR2 FQGNSA. V trimming: 5 bases; J trimming: 4 bases; junction bases outside the gene matches: 7.

The chain couples TRBV2 to TRBJ2-5; the match to TRBD2 covers 13 bases. The CDR3 consists of 15 residues. V was pared by 8 bases and J by 2 bases, with 5 bases of the junction left unmatched. CDR1 and CDR2 from the germline V gene are SNHLY and FYNNEI. CDR3 loop: CASGRLAGGQETQYF. The CDR3 nucleotides are TGTGCCAGCGGACGACTAGCGGGGGGACAAGAGACCCAGTACTTC. Complete variable domain (other parts from reference TRBV2 and TRBJ2-5): EPEVTQTPSHQVTQMGQEVILRCVPISNHLYFYWYRQILGQKVEFLVSFYNNEISEKSEIFDDQFSVERPDGSNFTLKIRSTKLEDSAMYFCASGRLAGGQETQYFGPGTRLLVL.

The V and J genes are TRBV7-9 and TRBJ2-3, with D hard to call. The length of the CDR3 is 13 residues. The V gene's germline CDR1 is SEHNR and CDR2 FQNEAQ (reference sequence). Trimming took off 7 bases at V and 4 bases at J, with 12 bases between the two ends. The CDR3 region is CASTRPVADTQYF. In DNA, the CDR3 is TGTGCCAGCACCCGCCCCGTGGCAGATACGCAGTATTTT. Filled out from reference TRBV7-9 and TRBJ2-3, the complete variable domain reads DTGVSQNPRHKITKRGQNVTFRCDPISEHNRLYWYRQTLGQGPEFLTYFQNEAQLEKSRLLSDRFSAERPKGSFSTLEIQRTEQGDSAMYLCASTRPVADTQYFGPGTRLTVL.

The J gene is TRBJ2-7, the V gene TRBV27; D not certain. This CDR3 is 15 amino acids long. Germline values: CDR1 MNHEY, CDR2 SMNVEV (reference sequence). V shed 3 bases and J shed 3 bases, with 15 bases lying between them. The CDR3 sequence: CASSLARATSYEQYF. As DNA, the CDR3 is TGTGCCAGCAGTTTGGCCCGGGCTACCAGCTACGAGCAGTACTTC.